The present entry profiles one T cell receptor (beta chain) with its context. The entry originates in a study of blood T cells in healthy people across ages. For the second PCR, which ran for 7 to 11 cycles, a sample-barcoded 5' primer and a J-beta primer mix were used. TCRdb called the 5' RACE reads again in MiXCR, with one record for every CDR3 protein. The sample has roughly 680,000 distinct CDR3 sequences, more than 20% seen once. The CDR3 is 16 residues long. Unmatched junction bases numbered 7, after V lost 5 bases and J lost 1 base. The V gene's germline CDR1 is SGHNT and CDR2 YENEEA. The chain links TRBV11-3 to TRBJ2-1, with TRBD2 matching 8 bases. This receptor was obtained from a man aged 65 to 79 in good health. Sequences were obtained from blood. CDR3 sequence: CASSKGGLVSYNEQFF. The CDR3, as DNA: TGTGCCAGCAGCAAAGGGGGACTAGTGTCCTACAATGAGCAGTTCTTC.